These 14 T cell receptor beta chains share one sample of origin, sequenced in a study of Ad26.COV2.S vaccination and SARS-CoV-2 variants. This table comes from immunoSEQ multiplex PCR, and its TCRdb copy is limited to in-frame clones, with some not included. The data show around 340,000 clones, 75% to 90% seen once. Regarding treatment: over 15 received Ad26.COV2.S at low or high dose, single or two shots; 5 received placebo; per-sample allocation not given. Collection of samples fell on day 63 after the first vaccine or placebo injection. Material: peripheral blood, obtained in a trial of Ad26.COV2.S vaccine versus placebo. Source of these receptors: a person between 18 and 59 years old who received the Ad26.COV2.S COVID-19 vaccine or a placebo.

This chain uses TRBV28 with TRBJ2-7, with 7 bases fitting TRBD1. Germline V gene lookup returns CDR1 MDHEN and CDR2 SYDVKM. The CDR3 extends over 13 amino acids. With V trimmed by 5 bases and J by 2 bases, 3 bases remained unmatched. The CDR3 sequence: CASSRDSPYEQYF. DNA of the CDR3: TGTGCCAGCAGTCGGGACAGTCCCTACGAGCAGTACTTC.

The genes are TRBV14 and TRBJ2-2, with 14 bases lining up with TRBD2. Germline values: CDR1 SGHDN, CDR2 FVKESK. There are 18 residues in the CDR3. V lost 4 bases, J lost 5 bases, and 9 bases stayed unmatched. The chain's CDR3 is CASSPILGLAGVTGELFF. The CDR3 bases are TGTGCCAGCAGCCCGATACTGGGACTAGCGGGGGTTACCGGGGAGCTGTTTTTT.

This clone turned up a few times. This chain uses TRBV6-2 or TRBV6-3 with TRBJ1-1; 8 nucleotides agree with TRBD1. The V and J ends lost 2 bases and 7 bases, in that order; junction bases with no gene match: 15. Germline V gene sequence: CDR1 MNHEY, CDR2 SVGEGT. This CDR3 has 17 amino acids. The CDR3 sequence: CASSYISGRGRIVEAFF. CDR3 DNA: TGTGCCAGCAGTTACATATCGGGCAGGGGGCGAATTGTTGAAGCTTTCTTT.

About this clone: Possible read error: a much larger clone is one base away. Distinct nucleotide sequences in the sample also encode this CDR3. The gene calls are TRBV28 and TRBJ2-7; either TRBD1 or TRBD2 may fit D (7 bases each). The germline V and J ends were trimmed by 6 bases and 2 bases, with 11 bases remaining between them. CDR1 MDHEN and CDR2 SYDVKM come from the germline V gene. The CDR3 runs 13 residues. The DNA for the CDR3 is TGTGCCAGCAGGCAGGGGGGGACCTACGAGCAGTACTTC. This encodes CASRQGGTYEQYF. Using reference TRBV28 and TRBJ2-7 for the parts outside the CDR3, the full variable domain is DVKVTQSSRYLVKRTGEKVFLECVQDMDHENMFWYRQDPGLGLRLIYFSYDVKMKEKGDIPEGYSVSREKKERFSLILESASTNQTSMYLCASRQGGTYEQYFGPGTRLTVT.

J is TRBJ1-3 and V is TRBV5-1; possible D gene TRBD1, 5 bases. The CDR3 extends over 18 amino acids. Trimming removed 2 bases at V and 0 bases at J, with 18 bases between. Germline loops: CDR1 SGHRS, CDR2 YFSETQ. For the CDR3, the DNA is TGCGCCAGCAGCTTCTGGGGGTCACCTTTAGACTCTGGAAACACCATATATTTT. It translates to CASSFWGSPLDSGNTIYF.

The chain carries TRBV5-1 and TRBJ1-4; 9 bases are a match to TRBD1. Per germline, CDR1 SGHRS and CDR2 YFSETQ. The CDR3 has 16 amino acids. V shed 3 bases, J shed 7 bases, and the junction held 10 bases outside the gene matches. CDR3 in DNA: TGCGCCAGCAGCTCGGCCGGGACAGGGATACCTGAAAAACTGTTTTTT. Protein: CASSSAGTGIPEKLFF.

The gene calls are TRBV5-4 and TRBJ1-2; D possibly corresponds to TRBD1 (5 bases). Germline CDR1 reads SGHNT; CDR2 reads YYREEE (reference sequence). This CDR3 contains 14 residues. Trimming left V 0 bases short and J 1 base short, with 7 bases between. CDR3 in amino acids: CASSLAGGNYGYTF. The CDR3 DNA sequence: TGTGCCAGCAGCTTGGCTGGGGGTAACTATGGCTACACCTTC.

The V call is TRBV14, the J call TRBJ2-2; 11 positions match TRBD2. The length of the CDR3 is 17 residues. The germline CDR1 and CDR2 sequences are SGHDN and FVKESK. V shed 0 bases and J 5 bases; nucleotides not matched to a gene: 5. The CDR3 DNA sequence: TGTGCCAGCAGCCAAGATGTAGCTAGCGGGAGGACCGGGGAGCTGTTTTTT. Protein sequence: CASSQDVASGRTGELFF.

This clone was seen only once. This chain's CDR3 is CASSQDRAGGPRTQYF. The CDR3 bases are TGTGCCAGCAGCCAAGATCGAGCGGGAGGGCCACGTACGCAGTATTTT. This chain joins TRBV4-2 and TRBJ2-3; 10 bases agree with TRBD2. Germline lookup yields CDR1 LGHNA and CDR2 YNFKEQ. V lost 0 bases to trimming and J lost 8 bases; unmatched junction nucleotides: 8. The length of the CDR3 is 16 residues.

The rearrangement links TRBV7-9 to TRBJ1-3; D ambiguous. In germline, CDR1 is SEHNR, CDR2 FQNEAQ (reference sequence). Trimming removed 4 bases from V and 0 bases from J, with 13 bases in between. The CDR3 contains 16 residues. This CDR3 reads CASSWVPQSSGNTIYF. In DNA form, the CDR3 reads TGTGCCAGCAGCTGGGTGCCGCAGAGCTCTGGAAACACCATATATTTT.

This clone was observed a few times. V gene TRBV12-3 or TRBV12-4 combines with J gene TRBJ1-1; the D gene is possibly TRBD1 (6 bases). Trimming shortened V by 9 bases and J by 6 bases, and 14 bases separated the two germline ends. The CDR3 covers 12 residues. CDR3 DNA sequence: TGTGCCAGTAGACCGAGGACAGCTGAAGCTTTCTTT. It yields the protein CASRPRTAEAFF.

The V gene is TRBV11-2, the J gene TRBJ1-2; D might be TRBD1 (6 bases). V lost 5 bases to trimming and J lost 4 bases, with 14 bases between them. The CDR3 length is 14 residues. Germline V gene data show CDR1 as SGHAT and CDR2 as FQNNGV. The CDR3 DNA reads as TGTGCCAGCAGCCTAAACACACAGGGCTATGGCTACACCTTC. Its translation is CASSLNTQGYGYTF. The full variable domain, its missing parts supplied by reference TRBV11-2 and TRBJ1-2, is EAGVAQSPRYKIIEKRQSVAFWCNPISGHATLYWYQQILGQGPKLLIQFQNNGVVDDSQLPKDRFSAERLKGVDSTLKIQPAKLEDSAVYLCASSLNTQGYGYTFGSGTRLTVV.

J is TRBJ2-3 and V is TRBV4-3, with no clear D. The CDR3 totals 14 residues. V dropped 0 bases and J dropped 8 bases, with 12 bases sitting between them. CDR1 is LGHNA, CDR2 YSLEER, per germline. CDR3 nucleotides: TGCGCCAGCAGCCAAGAACGGAATGCAGGTACGCAGTATTTT. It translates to CASSQERNAGTQYF.

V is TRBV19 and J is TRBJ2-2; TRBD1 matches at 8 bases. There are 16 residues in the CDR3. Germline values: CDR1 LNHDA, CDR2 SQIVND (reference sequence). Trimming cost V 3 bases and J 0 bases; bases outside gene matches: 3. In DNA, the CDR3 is TGTGCCAGTAGTATGGGGGACAGGACGAACACCGGGGAGCTGTTTTTT. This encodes CASSMGDRTNTGELFF.